The entry below gives a single T cell receptor beta chain sequence along with its context. This clonotype was detected many times. Its antigen has not been determined. No base quality values were provided; no much bigger clone lies one nucleotide off. This sample is part of a study of T-cell memory formation after mild COVID-19 (dated by TCRdb to the early 2020s). A note on the overall study: TCR sequence clusters from the two donors were found to be largely donor specific. T-cell clones expanding and contracting after mild COVID-19 in a couple of donors were tracked by longitudinal TCRalpha and TCRbeta repertoire sequencing. Two young, previously healthy adult volunteers, one female and one male, were included in the cohort. Here is what the overall study found, with its caveats: Whether the second-wave clones peaking on day 37 were SARS-CoV-2 specific was not confirmed. The study covered only a couple of mild cases, and larger cohorts including severe cases with pre-infection samples were considered necessary. Contracting CD4+ clones turned up mainly in the CM and EM memory subsets, whereas EMRA was where CD8+ clones were enriched. Clones contracting from day 15 to 85 had balanced CD4/CD8 phenotypes, while a second wave expanding from day 15 to 37 was biased towards CD4+. Some responding clones were found in pre-infection memory, which suggests that pre-existing cross-reactive memory T cells took part in the SARS-CoV-2 response.

Sequencing used an Illumina NovaSeq 6000. cDNA libraries for TCRalpha and TCRbeta were prepared by 5'RACE using constant-segment primers, with sample barcodes and unique molecular identifiers added. Trizol reagent was used to extract RNA from every sample. The libraries were amplified in two PCR steps, and the second step added a second sample barcode and Illumina TruSeq adapters. The libraries were sequenced on an Illumina NovaSeq using 2 x 150 bp paired-end reads. The authors' analysis ran thus. Demultiplexing of reads and collapsing into UMI-guided consensus sequences were performed with migec v1.2.7. Using mixcr v2.1.11, UMI consensuses were aligned to TRA and TRB V and J templates and then assembled into clonotypes. A clonotype was counted as expanded or contracted only when both edgeR and NoisET called the clonotype significant, with the noise models trained on biological replicates. edgeR calls used a false discovery rate-adjusted p below 0.01 and a log2 fold-change threshold of 1. As an exploratory analysis of dynamics, max-normalized trajectories of the 1000 most abundant clonotypes were examined by PCA with hierarchical clustering. Separately sequenced CD4+ and CD8+ repertoires were used to assign a CD4 or CD8 phenotype to each responding clone. The public sequencing data were trimmed at Q25 with fastp and processed into clonotypes with MiXCR by TCRdb, which kept only in-frame beta chains. Each entry is one CDR3 protein sequence, shown with its most common DNA and genes. The authors' filters were not applied to this entry. This sample is represented by some 340,000 distinct CDR3 sequences; 10% to 15% of them were singletons. The ten largest account for about 21% of the sample.

PBMCs were isolated by Ficoll-Paque density gradient centrifugation. According to the germline V gene, CDR1 reads SGHTA and CDR2 reads FQGNSA. Germline trimming: 5 bases from V, 10 bases from J; junction bases outside gene matches: 10. The CDR3 runs 13 amino acids, cysteine and phenylalanine included. The sequence is cut down to CDR3 DNA, 39 bases in frame from base 1. Recombination linked TRBV7-2 to TRBJ2-5; TRBD2 aligns with 7 central bases. Material for sequencing was PBMCs or a T cell subset sorted from them (not recorded which). The TCR was taken from a man aged 18 to 30 who had mild COVID-19 (a few samples of this study predate the infection). The sample titles of this study are shuffled in the database, so cell type and time point are left out; the donor was told from shared clones. CDR3 sequence: CASSQTAPGGQYF. The DNA sequence is given as TGTGCCAGCAGCCAGACCGCCCCGGGGGGCCAGTACTTC.